This TCR beta chain derives from a study of T cell responses to AZD1222 COVID-19 vaccine. Study details: Pooling covered second doses at about 4 or about 12 weeks. Overall study results and limits: Within unmutated variant regions lay the reported targets of nearly half of spike-specific TCRs.

Using immunoSEQ multiplex PCR, the repertoire was profiled, and TCRdb retains in-frame clones only, with some absent. In the table there are about 80,000 clones, approximately 86% of which are singletons. Concerning this clone: The antigen is not known.

V lost 4 bases and J 4 bases, leaving 19 bases between the germline ends. CDR1 GTSNPN and CDR2 SVGIG come from the germline V gene (reference sequence). This CDR3 has 15 amino acids. The sequenced sample was peripheral blood, obtained on day 0 of AZD1222 vaccination. The rearrangement links TRBV30 to TRBJ2-5, with D unclear. The source is an adult in good health. The CDR3 spells CAWKGINRTRETQYF. The CDR3 coding sequence is TGTGCCTGGAAAGGGATTAACAGAACCCGAGAGACCCAGTACTTC.